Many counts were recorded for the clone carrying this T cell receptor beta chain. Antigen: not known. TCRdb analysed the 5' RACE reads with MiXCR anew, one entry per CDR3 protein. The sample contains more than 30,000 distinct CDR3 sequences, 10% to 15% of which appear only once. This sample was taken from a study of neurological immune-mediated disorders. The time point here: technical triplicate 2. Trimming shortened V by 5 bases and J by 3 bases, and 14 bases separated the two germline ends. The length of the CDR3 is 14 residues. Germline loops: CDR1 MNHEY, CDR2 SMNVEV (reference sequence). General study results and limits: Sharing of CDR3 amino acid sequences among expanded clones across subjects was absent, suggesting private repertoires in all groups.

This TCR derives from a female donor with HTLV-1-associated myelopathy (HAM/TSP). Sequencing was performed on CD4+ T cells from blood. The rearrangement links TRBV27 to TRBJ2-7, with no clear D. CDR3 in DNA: TGTGCCAGCAGTCTGGCCGAGACACACTACGAGCAGTACTTC. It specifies CASSLAETHYEQYF.